This T cell receptor (beta chain) was captured by sequencing in a study of T cell changes during pregnancy in multiple sclerosis. Repertoires were generated with immunoSEQ multiplex PCR, while TCRdb's copy carries only in-frame clones and drops some. The sample carries some 71,000 clones, around 90% recorded once. The sample consisted of peripheral blood, taken after pregnancy. The TCR originated in a female donor with multiple sclerosis, enrolled in a pregnancy study.

The CDR3 sequence is CASTRQRNYPPQHF. In nucleotides, the CDR3 is TGTGCCAGCACCCGACAGAGAAATTATCCGCCCCAGCATTTT. The gene calls are TRBV2 and TRBJ1-5; tentative D call: TRBD1 (5 bases). Trimming left V 7 bases short and J 9 bases short, with 19 bases between. Germline CDR1 is SNHLY and CDR2 is FYNNEI. The length of the CDR3 is 14 residues.